The TCR beta chain under discussion was sequenced for a study of a mutant IDH1 vaccine in newly diagnosed glioma. Background on the study: The study started vaccination 4-6 weeks after radiotherapy alone, or with temozolomide cycles. Sex distribution of treated patients was about 62% male and roughly 38% female; mean age was about 40 years. The earlier regimen, radiotherapy, temozolomide, or both, was most often both.

Study-wide points: Immune responses induced by the vaccine were seen in approximately 93% of patients, spanning multiple MHC alleles.

On this clone: As yet, its antigen is unknown.

Method: immunoSEQ multiplex PCR; TCRdb's copy keeps in-frame clones and lacks some. The data show 30,000 to 40,000 clones, with over 75% seen just once and approximately 3% held by the top ten. The germline CDR1 and CDR2 sequences are LGHNA and YNFKEQ. This CDR3 has 14 amino acids. With V trimmed by 3 bases and J by 5 bases, 5 bases remained unmatched. Time point given: week 35, safety follow-up. Every vaccine dose comprised 300 ug of mutant IDH1 20-mer peptide plus topical imiquimod. The clonotype was recovered from a man between 35 and 55 years old with glioma. Some clones in this sample may be carry-over from other donors' samples. This chain connects TRBV4-2 to TRBJ1-2; TRBD1 agrees at 8 bases. The sample was PBMCs, taken from a glioma patient whose treatment included an IDH1 peptide vaccine. CDR3 in amino acids: CASSQEDRVYGYTF. The CDR3 coding sequence is TGTGCCAGCAGCCAGGAGGACAGGGTTTATGGCTACACCTTC.